This T cell receptor (beta chain) is drawn from a study of regulatory T cells in long-lasting Graves disease (dated by TCRdb to the early 2020s). Regarding the complete study: Newly diagnosed Graves' disease patients had taken antithyroid drugs for less than 3 months. Persistent Graves' disease patients were compared with newly diagnosed Graves' disease patients by peripheral blood TCR sequencing and RNA sequencing. The study took place in China and was registered as a clinical trial. A total of 35 or so samples were covered by TCR sequencing, comprising some 13 persistent and around 20 newly diagnosed Graves' disease patients.

For CDR1 and CDR2, the germline V gene lists KGHSH and LQKENI. The CDR3, from cysteine to phenylalanine, totals 15 residues. Just the 45-base CDR3 DNA is kept, in frame starting at base 1. This clonotype showed up just a few times. This receptor's antigen is unknown. This may be a read error, as it is one base from a much larger clone. The time point label, read with the paper, signifies: newly diagnosed GD, antithyroid drugs for less than 3 months. For both TCR sequencing and RNA sequencing, RNA was extracted from PBMCs using TRIzol. The diagnosis of Graves' disease was made according to American Thyroid Association guidelines. Patients were recruited from an endocrinology department in Xi'an, China. Each patient gave around 9.2 milliliters of peripheral blood, collected in an EDTA anticoagulant tube. Ficoll Paque Plus density gradient separation was used to isolate PBMCs, and no further T cell sorting was performed. An Agilent 2100 Bioanalyzer and agarose gel were used to assess RNA quality, and a NanoDrop 2000 was used to measure RNA concentration.

Receptor libraries were prepared by multiplex PCR. Instrument on record: Illumina HiSeq 4000. To build TCR beta libraries, CDR3 regions were amplified by Arm-PCR using iRepertoire HTBI primers. Before sequencing, the PCR products underwent gel purification. The study's processing was this. Gene usage analysis of CDR3 amino acid clonotypes used the 62 TRBV and fewer than 15 TRBJ segments found across samples. Filtered high-quality paired reads were merged into contigs using COPE and FqMerger. BLAST was used to align contigs to the IMGT TRBV, TRBD and TRBJ reference genes, and CDR3 was defined following IMGT. Clonotypes above 0.1% frequency were classified as highly expanded clones. Repertoire diversity was measured by Shannon entropy, and V-J evenness by the Gini coefficient. Public clonotypes were defined as clonotypes shared by more than one individual. The public reads were quality trimmed at Q25 with fastp and then assembled into clones with MiXCR by TCRdb, keeping productive beta chains. For every CDR3 protein sequence, its rows merge into one entry that carries the most common genes and DNA. It is TCRdb's table, rather than the study itself, that gives the V and J calls and clone size. This sample has 350,000 to 500,000 distinct CDR3 sequences in its table, and roughly 15% of those were observed once. Around 10% of the sample is held by the ten biggest clonotypes.

Results the study describes overall, beyond this receptor: The small sample size was acknowledged by the authors as a limitation that may reduce accuracy. More public clonotypes were shared among persistent patients (under 3,000) than among newly diagnosed patients (roughly 1,000). Persistent Graves' disease patients showed lower TCR Shannon entropy and fewer highly expanded clones than newly diagnosed patients, suggesting clonal expansion. TRBV28, TRBJ1-2 and TRBJ2-5 were preferentially used in persistent disease, while TRBV20-1 and TRBJ2-1 were favored in newly diagnosed disease. Sequencing and analysis were restricted to the TCR beta chain. The study examined only peripheral blood because the primary lesion, thyroid tissue, could not be accessed.

These data were also filed under a second study, of T cells in Graves' hyperthyroidism and ophthalmopathy. The other study reports the following: A patient counted as having stable Graves' hyperthyroidism if no progression to ophthalmopathy occurred over 18 months of follow-up. The hyperthyroidism patients were between 18 and 65 years old and newly diagnosed, with a disease duration of less than 2 months. Any patient with an uncontrolled infection, another autoimmune disease, pregnancy or lactation was excluded. Diagnoses were based on clinical symptoms, serum thyroxine and TRAb, thyroid ultrasound and orbital computed tomography. For the first round of RT-PCR on the TCR CDR3, the HTBI primer set was used together with the Qiagen OneStep RT-PCR kit. Most expanded thyroid clonotypes (frequency above 0.001) were also detected in blood, suggesting blood repertoires may reflect thyroid immune responses. Ophthalmopathy was separated from stable hyperthyroidism by a 13 V-J signature model, with over 85% sensitivity and 81% to 83% specificity obtained in cross-validation and 80%/75% obtained in testing. In validation, the model predicted progression to ophthalmopathy with roughly 66% sensitivity and 72.22% specificity, a median of 6.5 months before onset. To identify distinguishing TCR V-J signatures, a discovery cohort of around 100 patients was used, comprising approximately 40 with Graves' ophthalmopathy and around 60 with stable Graves' hyperthyroidism. Prospective prediction of ophthalmopathy was tested in an independent validation cohort of some 20 hyperthyroidism patients and 17 patients who later progressed to ophthalmopathy. For training and testing, the 80 to 100 patients in the discovery cohort were randomly divided in a 7:3 ratio. Thyroid tissue and blood T-cell repertoires from about six Graves' hyperthyroidism patients were also compared in the study. After sampling, hyperthyroidism patients received methimazole starting at 30 mg daily, and ophthalmopathy patients received high-dose intravenous methylprednisolone. A second multiplex PCR round built the libraries, followed by size selection and purification. The libraries were sequenced on an Illumina HiSeq2000 using paired-end 100 bp reads. SOAPnuke was used to process the raw data, throwing out any read that contained adapters or uncalled bases, had a mean Phred below 15, or lacked an exact constant-primer or identifier match. COPE v1.2.5 was used to merge high-quality paired reads, and clonotypes were defined as unique nucleotide sequences. MiTCR v1.1 was used to align clonotypes to the IMGT TRBV, TRBD and TRBJ reference segments. The analysis was restricted to V-J combinations with a frequency above 0.0001, which together covered about 99% of the repertoires. The TCS score was defined as F50 (clonal expansion) divided by E x V (chaos), with BLOSUM62-based TCRdist calculated between CDR3 peptides within each V-J. Welch's t-statistics and random forest reduced 500 to 550 V-J features to 13, which were used in a naive Bayes classifier (R e1071). No statistical method was used to fix the sample size in advance, and group allocation was not hidden from the investigators. According to the paper, TCR Vbeta CDR3 sequencing was carried out on some 130 peripheral blood samples, which came from fewer than 50 ophthalmopathy, under 80 hyperthyroidism and roughly 17 progressor patients.

Recombination linked TRBV18 to TRBJ2-1; 8 of the junction bases match TRBD2. The sample here was peripheral blood mononuclear cells (PBMCs), taken at new diagnosis, from a patient treated with antithyroid drugs. This sequence originates from a woman aged 25-40 years with Graves disease. Donor details come from another sample of the same person, matched by shared clones. The nucleotides read TGTGCCAGCTCACCGAGCGGGAGCGCCTACAATGAGCACTTCTTC. This translates into CASSPSGSAYNEHFF.